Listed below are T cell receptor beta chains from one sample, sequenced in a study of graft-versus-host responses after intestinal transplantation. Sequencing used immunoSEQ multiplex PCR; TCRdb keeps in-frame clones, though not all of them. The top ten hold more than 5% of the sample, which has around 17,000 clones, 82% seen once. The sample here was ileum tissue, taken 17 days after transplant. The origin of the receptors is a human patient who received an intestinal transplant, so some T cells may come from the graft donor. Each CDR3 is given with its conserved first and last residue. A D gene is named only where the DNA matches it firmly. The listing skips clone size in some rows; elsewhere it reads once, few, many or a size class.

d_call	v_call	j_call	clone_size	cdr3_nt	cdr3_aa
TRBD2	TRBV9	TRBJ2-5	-	TGTGCCAGCAGCCCTCGGCCGGGACTAGCGGGAGGGTCGACCCAGTACTTC	CASSPRPGLAGGSTQYF
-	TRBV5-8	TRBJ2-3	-	TGTGCCAGCAGCTTTAGAGGGACAGATACGCAGTATTTT	CASSFRGTDTQYF
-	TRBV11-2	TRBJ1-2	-	TGTGCCAGCAGCGGACGGGCTCCGGGTGGCTACACCTTC	CASSGRAPGGYTF
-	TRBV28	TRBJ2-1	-	TGTGCCAGCAGTTTATCCTTGACAGCCTACAATGAGCAGTTCTTC	CASSLSLTAYNEQFF
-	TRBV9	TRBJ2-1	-	TGTGCCAGCAGCGTAGCGACCACTAGGGAGCAGTTCTTC	CASSVATTREQFF
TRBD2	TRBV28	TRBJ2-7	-	TGTGCCACCAAGACCGGGACTAGCAACGAGCAGTACTTC	CATKTGTSNEQYF
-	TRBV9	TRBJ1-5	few	TGTGCCAGCAGCGTATCCAGCTCCAATCAGCCCCAGCATTTT	CASSVSSSNQPQHF
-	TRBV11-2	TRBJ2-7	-	TGTGCCAGCAGCTTAGGGGCAGGCCCCGAGCAGTACTTC	CASSLGAGPEQYF
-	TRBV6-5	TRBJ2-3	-	TGTGCCAGCAGTCCCTCTAGCGCTAGCACAGATACGCAGTATTTT	CASSPSSASTDTQYF
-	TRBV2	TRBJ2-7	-	TGTGCCAGCATTCGTGAGAGGGACTACGAGCAGTACTTC	CASIRERDYEQYF
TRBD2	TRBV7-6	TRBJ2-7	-	TGTGCCAGCAACTTAGCGGGGGGACCCTCCTACGAGCAGTACTTC	CASNLAGGPSYEQYF
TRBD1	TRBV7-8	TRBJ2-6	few	TGTGCCAGCAGCTCCCCCGGGACAGGGTTCTCTGGGGCCAACGTCCTGACTTTC	CASSSPGTGFSGANVLTF
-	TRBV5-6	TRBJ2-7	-	TGTGCCAGCAGCTTGGAGGCCTACGAGCAGTACTTC	CASSLEAYEQYF
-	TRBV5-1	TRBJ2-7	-	TGCGCCAGCAGCCTGGAAGTAGGAAACTACGAGCAGTACTTC	CASSLEVGNYEQYF
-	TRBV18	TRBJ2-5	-	TGTGCCAGCTCACCAGCCTTTGCCTGGGGGGTAGGAGAGACCCAGTACTTC	CASSPAFAWGVGETQYF
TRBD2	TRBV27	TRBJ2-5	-	TGTGCCAGCCGGTTCGATACTAGCGGGAGGGAGCAGTACTTC	CASRFDTSGREQYF
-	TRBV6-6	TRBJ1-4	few	TGTGCCAGCAGTTACTTTCGGGGTGCTAATGAAAAACTGTTTTTT	CASSYFRGANEKLFF
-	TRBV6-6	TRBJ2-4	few	TGTGCCAGCAGTTTAGTGGGGGGCGAAAACATTCAGTACTTC	CASSLVGGENIQYF
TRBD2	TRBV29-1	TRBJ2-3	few	TGCAGCGTCTACCTAGCGGGTGATAGCACAGATACGCAGTATTTT	CSVYLAGDSTDTQYF
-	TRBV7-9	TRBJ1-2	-	TGTGCCAGCAGCTCGAGGGTTACCTATGGCTACACCTTC	CASSSRVTYGYTF
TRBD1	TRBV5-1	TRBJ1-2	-	TGCGCCAGCAGCGAGGGGACAGGGGAGGGCGGCTACACCTTC	CASSEGTGEGGYTF
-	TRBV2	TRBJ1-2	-	TGTGCCAGCAGTTGGACAGAGCTCTATGGCTACACCTTC	CASSWTELYGYTF
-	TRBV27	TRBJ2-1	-	TGTGCCAGCAGTTTAGCCGAATACAATGAGCAGTTCTTC	CASSLAEYNEQFF
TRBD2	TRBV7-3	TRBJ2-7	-	TGTGCCAGTGGACTAGCGGGGGGCTACGAGCAGTACTTC	CASGLAGGYEQYF
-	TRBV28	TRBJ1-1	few	TGTGCCAGCAAACTGGGACAGAACACTGAAGCTTTCTTT	CASKLGQNTEAFF
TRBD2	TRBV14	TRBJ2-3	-	TGTGCCAGCAGCCAAGGGCTTAGCGGGGGGACAGATACGCAGTATTTT	CASSQGLSGGTDTQYF
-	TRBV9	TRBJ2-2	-	TGTGCCAGCAGCGTTGGGGGTTCTAGAGTCAGCGCCGGGGAGCTGTTTTTT	CASSVGGSRVSAGELFF
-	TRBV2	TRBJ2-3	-	TGTGCCAGCAGTCCTTTAGGAGATACGCAGTATTTT	CASSPLGDTQYF
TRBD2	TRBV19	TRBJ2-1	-	TGTGCCAGTACCACACTAGCGGGAGAATCGAATGAGCAGTTCTTC	CASTTLAGESNEQFF
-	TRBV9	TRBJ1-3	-	TGTGCCAGCAGCGTAGATAACCAGTATGGCTCTGGAAACACCATATATTTT	CASSVDNQYGSGNTIYF
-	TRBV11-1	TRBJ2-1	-	TGTGCCAGCAGCTTGCGACTAGAGCGTGAGCAGTTCTTC	CASSLRLEREQFF
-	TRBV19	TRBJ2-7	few	TGTGCCAGTAGTATGGAAGGAGTACCCACCTACGAGCAGTACTTC	CASSMEGVPTYEQYF
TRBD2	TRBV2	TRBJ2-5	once	TGTGCCAGCAGTGAAGGTTGGATGGGCCTAGCGGGAGGTCCTCGTGAGACCCAGTACTTC	CASSEGWMGLAGGPRETQYF
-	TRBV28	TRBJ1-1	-	TGTGCCAGCAGTTCGGGACACTTGAACACTGAAGCTTTCTTT	CASSSGHLNTEAFF
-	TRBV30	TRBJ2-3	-	TGTGCCTGGAGTGGGGGGGCAGAAGAAGATACGCAGTATTTT	CAWSGGAEEDTQYF
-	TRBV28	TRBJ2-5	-	TGTGCCAGCAGACCTCAGGGGAACATAGAGACCCAGTACTTC	CASRPQGNIETQYF
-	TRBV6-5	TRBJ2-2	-	TGTGCCAGCAGGCGTGGAGGGGAGCTGTTTTTT	CASRRGGELFF
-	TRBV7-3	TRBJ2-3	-	TGTGCCAGCAGCTTAACGTCGGACCGGACAGATACGCAGTATTTT	CASSLTSDRTDTQYF
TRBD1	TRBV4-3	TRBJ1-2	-	TGCGCCAGCAGCCATCCCCCGGGACAGCACTATGGCTACACCTTC	CASSHPPGQHYGYTF
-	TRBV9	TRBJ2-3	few	TGTGCCAGCAGCCCCCAGGGGGGGAGAGCGCAGTATTTT	CASSPQGGRAQYF